One and the same sample provided the 29 T cell receptor beta chains below, sequenced in a study of regulatory T cells in long-lasting Graves disease. TCR beta libraries were built with iRepertoire HTBI primers and Arm-PCR of CDR3 regions. TCRdb redid the calling of the multiplex PCR reads with MiXCR, one entry per CDR3 protein. The sample has under 450,000 distinct CDR3 sequences; about 25% are singletons. Time point noted: persistent/refractory GD, antithyroid drugs over 5 years with positive TRAb. Scientists built the TCR library using RNA that was extracted from PBMCs. The material sequenced was peripheral blood mononuclear cells (PBMCs), taken when the disease was refractory, from a patient treated with antithyroid drugs. The receptors originated from a female donor with Graves disease.

The chain recombines TRBV6-1 with TRBJ2-5; TRBD2 might be the D (5 bases). The end of the DNA fits TRBJ2-1 better, so the J call may be wrong. The length of the CDR3 is 15 residues. From germline, CDR1 is MNHNS and CDR2 SASEGT. The CDR3 coding sequence is TGTGCCAGCAGTGAACCTAGACTATCCAACAATGAGCAGTTCTTC. This encodes CASSEPRLSNNEQFF.

The table lists this clonotype with many counts. The V call is TRBV12-3 or TRBV12-4, the J call TRBJ2-5, with D maybe TRBD2 (5 bases). This CDR3 is built from 13 residues. The V end lost 8 bases, the J end lost 4 bases, and 14 bases lay between the germline ends. CDR3 sequence: CASVPADLETQYF. The CDR3 coding sequence is TGTGCCAGCGTGCCAGCGGACCTAGAGACCCAGTACTTC.

This clonotype was picked up many times. The CDR3 is CASSFVVGAISYEQYF. The CDR3 coding sequence is TGTGCCAGCAGTTTTGTTGTAGGGGCCATCTCCTACGAGCAGTACTTC. The chain is built from TRBV12-3 or TRBV12-4 and TRBJ2-7, with D perhaps TRBD1 (5 bases). The CDR3 runs to 16 residues. The V end lost 3 bases, the J end lost 0 bases, and 15 bases lay between the germline ends.

The chain uses TRBV4-3 and TRBJ2-2, with D unclear. This CDR3 is built from 16 residues. V dropped 1 base and J dropped 0 bases, with 9 bases sitting between them. Germline CDR1 LGHNA, CDR2 YSLEER. CDR3 amino acids: CASSQGPPANTGELFF. The CDR3 coding sequence is TGCGCCAGCAGCCAAGGGCCCCCCGCGAACACCGGGGAGCTGTTTTTT.

The gene calls are TRBV7-9 and TRBJ2-4, with 10 bases identical to TRBD2. The DNA end favors TRBJ2-5, so the J call may be wrong. Germline CDR1 reads SEHNR; CDR2 reads FQNEAQ (reference sequence). The CDR3 sequence is 16 residues long. CDR3 nucleotide sequence: TGTGCCAGCAGCGCAAAAAGACTAGCGGGCATGGAGACCCAGTACTTC. Its protein product is CASSAKRLAGMETQYF.

The chain carries TRBV7-8 and TRBJ1-1; D not certain. The CDR3 totals 13 residues. V shed 4 bases and J shed 1 base, with 7 bases lying between them. Germline-derived CDR1 and CDR2 are SGHVS and FQNEAQ. The CDR3 spells CASSWRSNTEAFF. CDR3 bases: TGTGCCAGCAGCTGGCGGTCGAACACTGAAGCTTTCTTT.

The V gene is TRBV20-1, the J gene TRBJ1-2; possible D gene TRBD1, 6 bases. V lost 6 bases to trimming and J lost 7 bases, with 21 bases between them. The CDR3 sequence is 14 residues long. From germline, CDR1 is DFQATT and CDR2 SNEGSKA (reference sequence). DNA for the CDR3: TGCAGTGCCAAAAAGGACAGAGCTATTTTTGGCTACACCTTC. Its protein is CSAKKDRAIFGYTF.

Comments on this clonotype: Sequence at one end of the junction differs from germline and may be a read error. The chain has TRBV7-3 and TRBJ2-5; D might be TRBD1 (5 bases). The CDR3 is 12 amino acids. The germline V gene encodes CDR1 SGHTA and CDR2 FQGTGA. The CDR3 loop reads CASSPGQGTQYF. The CDR3 coding sequence is TGTGCCAGCAGCCCAGGGCAAGGGACCCAGTACTTC.

The chain couples TRBV2 to TRBJ2-1, with 10 bases matching TRBD2. Germline trimming cut 6 bases from V and 7 bases from J; bases unmatched to any gene: 9. The CDR3 is made up of 15 amino acids. Looked up from germline, CDR1 is SNHLY and CDR2 is FYNNEI. DNA for the CDR3: TGTGCCAGCAGGGCTGCTAGCGGGAGTGTAAATGAGCAGTTCTTC. Amino acids: CASRAASGSVNEQFF.

The rearrangement uses TRBV6-5 and TRBJ2-1; 12 nucleotides match TRBD2. Germline assignment: CDR1 MNHEY and CDR2 SVGAGI. The CDR3 sequence is 19 residues long. The V segment lost 2 bases and the J segment 0 bases; nucleotides outside the gene matches: 8. CDR3 coding DNA: TGTGCCAGCAGTTACGGGAGGACTAGCGGGATGAGCTCCTACAATGAGCAGTTCTTC. As protein: CASSYGRTSGMSSYNEQFF.

About this clonotype itself: Since a much larger clone is just one base distant, this may be a read error. The chain recombines TRBV28 with TRBJ1-6; tentative D call: TRBD1 (5 bases). This CDR3 comprises 14 residues. Germline V gives CDR1 MDHEN, CDR2 SYDVKM. CDR3 nucleotide sequence: TGTGCCTGCAGCCTTGCGGGGCTGAATTCACCCCTCCACTTT. This sequence encodes CACSLAGLNSPLHF.

To note about this clonotype: The junction departs from the called germline gene at one end, perhaps through a read error. The rearrangement uses TRBV27 and TRBJ2-1, with D hard to call. This CDR3 has 14 residues. Germline values: CDR1 MNHEY, CDR2 SMNVEV (reference sequence). CDR3 region: CASSERRPNNEQLF. The CDR3 nucleotides read TGTGCCAGCAGCGAAAGGCGACCTAACAATGAGCAGCTCTTC.

This clonotype was seen more than once but under ten times. The chain carries TRBV5-1 and TRBJ2-2, with a tentative D call TRBD2 (5 bases). The CDR3 consists of 15 residues. Trimming pared 7 bases from V and 2 bases from J, leaving 15 bases between. The V gene's germline CDR1 is SGHRS and CDR2 YFSETQ. CDR3 protein: CASAADGVNTGELFF. For the CDR3, the DNA is TGCGCCAGCGCAGCGGACGGAGTCAACACCGGGGAGCTGTTTTTT.

This clonotype was detected only a few times. The CDR3 protein is CATSRGASGDYEQYF. CDR3 nucleotide sequence: TGTGCCACCAGCAGAGGGGCTAGCGGGGACTACGAGCAGTACTTC. The chain employs TRBV15 and TRBJ2-7; 9 bases line up with TRBD2. The junction had 4 bases not matched to a gene; V was cut back by 1 base and J by 3 bases. Germline V lookup: CDR1 LNHNV, CDR2 YYDKDF (reference sequence). The CDR3 is made up of 15 amino acids.

The rearrangement joins TRBV12-3 or TRBV12-4 to TRBJ2-7; maybe TRBD1 (5 bases). This CDR3 has 12 amino acids. V was clipped by 5 bases and J by 5 bases, with 10 bases between them. The CDR3 loop is CASSNRWDEQYF. CDR3 DNA sequence: TGTGCCAGCAGTAACAGGTGGGACGAGCAGTACTTC.

The V gene is TRBV5-1, the J gene TRBJ1-1, with 9 bases lining up with TRBD1. The CDR3 has 15 residues. Germline loops: CDR1 SGHRS, CDR2 YFSETQ. The junction had 5 bases not matched to a gene; V was cut back by 0 bases and J by 5 bases. The DNA for the CDR3 is TGCGCCAGCAGCTTGGGACAGGGGGAGAGGACTGAAGCTTTCTTT. Translation: CASSLGQGERTEAFF.

There are many counts of this clonotype. The DNA of the CDR3 is TGCGCCAGCAGCTTCACCGGGACAGGGCAGGAGACCCAGTACTTC. This codes for CASSFTGTGQETQYF. The chain is built from TRBV5-1 and TRBJ2-5, with 9 bases lining up with TRBD1. V lost 2 bases, J lost 5 bases, and 7 bases stayed unmatched. The germline V gene encodes CDR1 SGHRS and CDR2 YFSETQ. The CDR3 runs 15 residues.

There are many counts of this clonotype. The rearrangement uses TRBV28 and TRBJ2-2, with D possibly being TRBD1 or TRBD2 (6 bases each). Between the trimmed V and J ends, which lost 1 base and 0 bases, there was a span of 18 bases. Germline CDR1 reads MDHEN; CDR2 reads SYDVKM. The CDR3 covers 19 residues. The CDR3 loop is CASSLSGVKGGANTGELFF. CDR3 sequence (DNA): TGTGCCAGCAGTTTATCCGGGGTAAAGGGGGGCGCGAACACCGGGGAGCTGTTTTTT.

This clonotype was observed a handful of times. V is TRBV29-1 and J is TRBJ1-2, with D possibly being TRBD1 (5 bases). CDR3 length: 12 residues. Between the trimmed V and J ends, which lost 7 bases and 5 bases, there was a span of 14 bases. CDR1 and CDR2 from the germline V gene are SQVTM and ANQGSEA. The CDR3 DNA follows: TGCAGCGGGATTGGGGGGGATTATGGCTACACCTTC. Translating gives CSGIGGDYGYTF.

The rearrangement uses TRBV20-1 and TRBJ1-2; TRBD1 is a possible D gene (5 bases). Germline V gene sequence: CDR1 DFQATT, CDR2 SNEGSKA (reference sequence). The CDR3 consists of 13 residues. The CDR3: CSVVQGQDYGYTF. Here the CDR3 DNA reads TGCAGCGTAGTTCAGGGCCAAGACTATGGCTACACCTTC.

The chain couples TRBV9 to TRBJ1-6; D perhaps matches TRBD1 (5 bases). V was pared by 3 bases and J by 6 bases, with 10 bases between. Germline CDR1 is SGDLS and CDR2 is YYNGEE. The CDR3 is made up of 14 amino acids. The CDR3 protein is CASSGGTVNSPLHF. In nucleotides, the CDR3 is TGTGCCAGCAGCGGCGGGACGGTTAATTCACCCCTCCACTTT. Based on the CDR3 plus reference TRBV9 and TRBJ1-6, the full variable domain is DSGVTQTPKHLITATGQRVTLRCSPRSGDLSVYWYQQSLDQGLQFLIQYYNGEERAKGNILERFSAQQFPDLHSELNLSSLELGDSALYFCASSGGTVNSPLHFGNGTRLTVT.

This clonotype has more than one count but fewer than ten. V usage is TRBV19 and J usage is TRBJ2-7; 8 bases are shared with TRBD1. CDR1 and CDR2 from the germline V gene are LNHDA and SQIVND (reference sequence). The V gene end was trimmed by 7 bases and the J gene end by 0 bases; junction bases not matched to a gene: 5. The CDR3 has 14 amino acids. The CDR3 is CASNDRGNSYEQYF. CDR3 sequence (DNA): TGTGCCAGTAACGACAGGGGAAACTCCTACGAGCAGTACTTC.

The genes are TRBV19 and TRBJ2-7; tentative D call: TRBD2 (6 bases). The CDR3 contains 14 residues. Germline V lookup: CDR1 LNHDA, CDR2 SQIVND (reference sequence). V was trimmed by 6 bases and J by 1 base, leaving 13 bases between them. The CDR3 DNA follows: TGTGCCAGTAGCCCCGGGGGAATGTCCTACGAGCAGTACTTC. Translation: CASSPGGMSYEQYF.

The rearrangement links TRBV7-2 to TRBJ1-1; no firm D call. Per the germline V gene, CDR1 is SGHTA and CDR2 is FQGNSA. CDR3 size: 13 residues. V shed 2 bases and J shed 7 bases, with 11 bases lying between them. The CDR3 bases are TGTGCCAGCAGCTTAATAGGGAGGTATGAAGCTTTCTTT. It codes for CASSLIGRYEAFF.

The chain uses TRBV27 and TRBJ2-7, with D unresolved. The CDR3 contains 14 residues. The germline V gene has CDR1 MNHEY and CDR2 SMNVEV (reference sequence). Trimming cost V 3 bases and J 3 bases, with 12 bases left between them. CDR3 DNA: TGTGCCAGCAGTTTCCTGGGAAAAAACTACGAGCAGTACTTC. Amino acid sequence: CASSFLGKNYEQYF.

The chain joins TRBV12-3 or TRBV12-4 to TRBJ1-5; D is unresolved. Trimming shortened V by 5 bases and J by 1 base, and 12 bases separated the two germline ends. The CDR3 totals 15 residues. CDR3 residues: CASSPGLLSNQPQHF. DNA for the CDR3: TGTGCCAGCAGTCCCGGGTTACTGAGCAATCAGCCCCAGCATTTT.

In this sample, this clonotype turned up many times. J is TRBJ2-7 and V is TRBV7-8, with no clear D. Looked up from germline, CDR1 is SGHVS and CDR2 is FQNEAQ. The CDR3 sequence is 14 residues long. V was cut by 6 bases and J by 0 bases, with 12 bases left in between. The CDR3: CASSLLKSSYEQYF. The CDR3 DNA reads as TGTGCCAGCAGTCTACTGAAATCCTCCTACGAGCAGTACTTC.

A few counts support this clonotype. V and J are TRBV7-2 and TRBJ2-7; D is unresolved. The CDR3 is 12 amino acids. CDR1 and CDR2 (germline): SGHTA, FQGNSA. V dropped 3 bases and J dropped 7 bases, with 10 bases sitting between them. CDR3 region: CASSFDQEEQYF. The CDR3 nucleotides are TGTGCCAGCAGCTTCGACCAAGAAGAGCAGTACTTC.

The V call is TRBV10-3, the J call TRBJ1-2; 11 bases match TRBD1. Germline loops: CDR1 ENHRY, CDR2 SYGVKD. This CDR3 is built from 15 residues. Trimming removed 3 bases from V and 7 bases from J; junction bases left unmatched: 7. CDR3 bases: TGTGCCATCAGTGACCTCGGACAGGGGGCCATTGGCTACACCTTC. This codes for CAISDLGQGAIGYTF.